This T cell receptor (beta chain) was recorded in a study of tumor-infiltrating lymphocytes in primary liver carcinoma. At the level of the study: Patients were both men and women, whose ages ran from 30 to 69 years. Study results and limitations: Merely some 7.5-24% of top clones spanned all five tumor regions. Blood had a significantly lower top-250-clone fraction than tumors did (p = 0.039).

The V gene's germline CDR1 is LNHDA and CDR2 SQIVND (reference sequence). This CDR3 has 12 amino acids. Of note for this clonotype: The antigen is not known. One end of the junction fails to match germline, which may point to a read error.

Between 20 and 30 mg of unsorted bulk tissue served as the source from which RNA and DNA were co-extracted. Every tumor contributed samples taken at five separate regions. TCR beta cDNA was prepared out of roughly 0.5 ug total RNA by means of a constant-region primer. Slightly modified ARM-PCR served as the procedure for the TCR beta libraries. These libraries came from three rounds of nested multiplex PCR. For 10 cycles apiece, the opening two PCR rounds ran with TRBV1-TRBV30 forward primers and a C-beta reverse primer. TCRdb re-derived calls from the multiplex PCR reads in MiXCR, one entry per CDR3 protein. The sample has around 70,000 distinct CDR3 sequences; 55% to 75% are singletons.

The gene calls are TRBV19 and TRBJ2-1; TRBD1 matches at 7 bases. Sequenced input: liver tumor tissue from sampling region 4. Subset reported: tumor region T4, right-lateral pole. This TCR derives from a man aged 40-49 years with primary liver carcinoma and hepatitis B virus infection. CDR3 protein: CASSIRDREHFF. The CDR3 DNA sequence: TGTGCCAGTAGTATAAGGGACAGAGAGCATTTCTTC.